Listed below are T cell receptor beta chains from one sample, sequenced in a study of Ad26.COV2.S vaccination and SARS-CoV-2 variants. Profiling relied on immunoSEQ multiplex PCR, and the TCRdb table lists in-frame clones only, not all of them. Among some 190,000 clones, roughly 87% were seen once, and the ten largest hold approximately 6%. Source: peripheral blood, taken after recovery from COVID-19. Receptor source: a human donor who had recovered from COVID-19. CDR3s include the opening cysteine and the closing phenylalanine or tryptophan. The D gene is left open where the match is weak. Rows give clone size only sometimes, using once, few, many, or a class for an expanded clone.

j_call v_call d_call clone_size cdr3_aa cdr3_nt
TRBJ2-3 TRBV7-9 - - CASSLEIAPDTQYF TGTGCCAGCAGCTTAGAGATAGCCCCAGATACGCAGTATTTT
TRBJ2-7 TRBV2 TRBD2 - CARSGGGGPYEQYF TGTGCCAGGAGTGGAGGCGGGGGACCCTACGAGCAGTACTTC
TRBJ2-5 TRBV21-1 - - CASSRPGLKETQYF TGTGCCAGCAGCCGGCCGGGACTTAAAGAGACCCAGTACTTC
TRBJ1-5 TRBV28 TRBD1 - CASSFHHRGRKNQPQHF TGTGCCAGCAGTTTCCACCACAGGGGGCGGAAGAATCAGCCCCAGCATTTT
TRBJ1-6 TRBV7-6 TRBD1 - CASSSDRGNSPLHF TGTGCCAGCAGCTCGGACAGGGGTAATTCACCCCTCCACTTT
TRBJ1-2 TRBV28 TRBD1 - CASSSTGDGYTF TGTGCCAGCAGCTCTACAGGGGACGGCTACACCTTC
TRBJ2-7 TRBV10-3 TRBD2 - CAISPLLAGDYEQYF TGTGCCATCAGCCCACTACTAGCGGGAGACTACGAGCAGTACTTC
TRBJ1-1 TRBV19 TRBD1 - CASSRDREGNTEAFF TGTGCCAGTAGTAGAGACAGGGAGGGGAACACTGAAGCTTTCTTT
TRBJ1-5 TRBV7-9 - - CASSLGGLSNQPQHF TGTGCCAGCAGCTTAGGGGGGCTTAGCAATCAGCCCCAGCATTTT
TRBJ1-4 TRBV7-9 - - CASSLVGRSLNEKLFF TGTGCCAGCAGCTTAGTAGGTCGCAGCCTTAATGAAAAACTGTTTTTT
TRBJ2-2 TRBV5-4 TRBD2 - CASNPGLAGEKELFF TGTGCCAGCAATCCGGGACTAGCGGGAGAAAAGGAGCTGTTTTTT
TRBJ2-3 TRBV5-8 - - CASIAQTGRDTQYF TGTGCCAGCATCGCGCAGACAGGAAGAGATACGCAGTATTTT
TRBJ1-6 TRBV6-5 - once CASRIQGNNSPLHF TGTGCCAGCAGGATACAGGGAAATAATTCACCCCTCCACTTT
TRBJ2-6 TRBV5-1 - - CASSLAGSGANVLTF TGCGCCAGCAGCTTGGCAGGATCTGGGGCCAACGTCCTGACTTTC
TRBJ1-6 TRBV30 - - CAWSVRHSPLHF TGTGCCTGGAGTGTACGGCATTCACCCCTCCACTTT
TRBJ2-5 TRBV7-8 TRBD2 - CASSRLAGDRETQYF TGTGCCAGCAGCCGACTAGCGGGGGATCGAGAGACCCAGTACTTC
TRBJ2-3 TRBV11-2 - - CASSPAATDTQYF TGTGCCAGCAGCCCCGCGGCCACAGATACGCAGTATTTT